This paragraph reports one T cell receptor (beta chain). Its antigen is not known. The data stem from a study of graft-versus-host responses after intestinal transplantation. General study findings and limits: After transplant, early declines in HvG clones were associated with peak levels of circulating GvH clones. Detected in recipient marrow were GvH clones, some of which were first observed in ileum or blood.

Libraries were prepared by immunoSEQ multiplex PCR; TCRdb keeps only in-frame clonotypes and omits some of them. The data hold tens of thousands of clones, with over 80% observed a single time. The length of the CDR3 is 13 residues. Germline V gene data show CDR1 as SGHDT and CDR2 as YYEEEE. Unmatched junction bases numbered 6, after V lost 4 bases and J lost 10 bases. This receptor was obtained from a human donor who received an intestinal transplant. The sample in question was unstimulated CD8+ T cells sorted from spleen or lymph node cells, obtained before intestinal transplant. This chain links TRBV5-6 with TRBJ2-1; 9 nucleotides line up with TRBD1. The CDR3 nucleotides read TGTGCCAGCAGCAGCGGACAGGGGAACGAGCAGTTCTTC. This translates into CASSSGQGNEQFF.